This TCR beta chain derives from a study of Ad26.COV2.S vaccination and SARS-CoV-2 variants (dated by TCRdb to the early 2020s). For the wider study: TCRbeta repertoire sequencing was used to assess the specificity and breadth of SARS-CoV-2-reactive T cell receptors after Ad26.COV2.S vaccination. The TCR-sequenced set comprised about 32 samples: some 19 Ad26.COV2.S vaccine recipients, 5 placebo recipients and 8 SARS-CoV-2 convalescent individuals. Beyond this particular receptor, the publication reports: Non-spike TCR breadth was comparable between vaccine and placebo recipients, consistent with the vaccine containing only spike. Compared with placebo recipients, Ad26.COV2.S recipients showed higher spike-specific TCR breadth (P = 0.0014). After vaccination, spike-specific CD8+ and CD4+ T cell responses were reported to show substantial breadth. It was noted by the authors that total T cell responses may have been underestimated by the TCR breadth and depth analyses.

On this clone: Its specific antigen is unknown. Per-nucleotide qualities are absent, and no much larger clonotype sits a single base away.

The germline V gene specifies SGHRS as CDR1 and YFSETQ as CDR2. V ends up 0 bases short and J 2 bases short, with an unmatched junction base count of 6. Its CDR3 holds 16 amino acids, cysteine through phenylalanine. Here the CDR3 DNA is all that survives: 48 bases in frame from base 1. The time point label corresponds to: individuals recovered from natural SARS-CoV-2 infection. The immunoSEQ Assay was used to sequence TCRbeta CDR3 regions. After extraction, genomic DNA underwent amplification by bias-controlled multiplex PCR, followed by high-throughput sequencing. Regarding the original processing steps: To quantify the absolute abundance of every unique TCRbeta CDR3 region, sequences were collapsed and filtered. Usable DNA was measured by amplifying reference genes present in all nucleated cells, and TCRbeta template counts were normalized to that usable DNA to estimate T cell fraction. Repertoire TCRs were annotated as SARS-CoV-2-specific by exact matching of V gene, CDR3 amino acid sequence and J gene to a known reactive TCR set. The reference SARS-CoV-2 TCR set came from MIRA and was filtered for enrichment in COVID-19-positive ImmuneCODE repertoires, removing public or cross-reactive TCRs. Based on the MIRA antigens, annotated TCRs were further analysed at the level of specific ORF or position within ORF. Depth was the summed frequency of annotated unique rearrangements, while breadth was defined as annotated unique rearrangements over total unique productive rearrangements. Group comparisons of TCR breadth used two-sided Wilcoxon rank-sum tests. In its TCRdb copy, this immuneACCESS table keeps in-frame sequences only and misses some clones. Where compared with another copy, unresolved V genes explain less than half of these, and the others have no known cause. D and trimming come from the DNA, and the V and J calls and clone size come from that table. Here the sample has over 130,000 clones; about nine tenths occur a single time. The ten most abundant clones make up 5% of the sample.

The sequence derives from a human donor who had recovered from COVID-19. The chain employs TRBV5-1 and TRBJ2-7, with 9 central nucleotides matching TRBD1. This specimen was peripheral blood, taken after recovery from COVID-19. The DNA reads as follows: TGCGCCAGCAGCTTGGGGGGACAGGGCACCACCTACGAGCAGTACTTC. The encoded protein is CASSLGGQGTTYEQYF.